What follows are 18 T cell receptor beta chains derived from one specimen sequenced in a study of control samples from healthy donors and cancer patients. The data were produced by immunoSEQ multiplex PCR, yet TCRdb's version contains in-frame clones alone and is incomplete. The sample shows around 80,000 clones, about 88% of them seen only once. Material for sequencing was blood. The receptors derive from a woman in her forties or fifties in good health.

The chain carries TRBV11-2 and TRBJ2-7; D uncertain. V dropped 5 bases and J dropped 5 bases, with 7 bases sitting between them. Germline values: CDR1 SGHAT, CDR2 FQNNGV. The CDR3 spans 11 residues. The CDR3 spells CASSVFHEQYF. The CDR3 bases are TGTGCCAGCAGCGTATTCCACGAGCAGTACTTC.

In this sample, this clone turned up once. This rearrangement joins TRBV7-8 to TRBJ1-2; 10 bases align to TRBD1. The CDR3 contains 15 residues. J gave up 2 bases and V 5 bases, and 5 bases lay outside the gene matches. Germline V gene lookup returns CDR1 SGHVS and CDR2 FQNEAQ. The CDR3 DNA reads TGTGCCAGCAGCCTACGACAGGGGGCGAACTATGGCTACACCTTC. Its protein product is CASSLRQGANYGYTF.

This chain uses TRBV29-1 with TRBJ2-7; 8 bases agree with TRBD1. The V and J ends lost 7 bases and 2 bases, in that order; junction bases with no gene match: 4. The CDR3 spans 12 residues. In germline, CDR1 is SQVTM, CDR2 ANQGSEA. This CDR3 is CSARTGTYEQYF. CDR3 bases: TGCAGCGCTAGGACAGGGACCTACGAGCAGTACTTC.

The chain couples TRBV6-1 to TRBJ1-1; tentatively, D is TRBD1 (6 bases). V lost 3 bases to trimming and J lost 7 bases, with 9 bases between them. The CDR3 is made up of 12 amino acids. Germline V gene sequence: CDR1 MNHNS, CDR2 SASEGT. The CDR3 reads CASSDRGREAFF. The DNA for the CDR3 is TGTGCCAGCAGTGATCGGGGGCGTGAAGCTTTCTTT.

The CDR3 loop reads CASSQVSSGVQEQYF. CDR3 DNA: TGCGCCAGCAGCCAAGTGTCCAGCGGCGTTCAGGAGCAGTACTTC. V and J are TRBV4-1 and TRBJ2-7; TRBD2 is a possible D gene (5 bases). The CDR3 consists of 15 residues. Deletions cut 1 base from V and 7 bases from J, with 17 bases between. Per germline, CDR1 MGHRA and CDR2 YSYEKL.

CDR3 nucleotide sequence: TGTGCCAGCGCACTACAGGGTCGCAATCAGCCCCAGCATTTT. This translates into CASALQGRNQPQHF. The chain recombines TRBV2 with TRBJ1-5; tentatively, D is TRBD1 (6 bases). CDR1 is SNHLY and CDR2 is FYNNEI in the germline V gene. The length of the CDR3 is 14 residues. Trimming took 8 bases from V and 2 from J, leaving 13 bases between them.

The V gene is TRBV6-2 or TRBV6-3, the J gene TRBJ2-6; unclear D gene. The CDR3 runs to 15 residues. Looked up from germline, CDR1 is MNHEY and CDR2 is SVGEGT. Trimming took off 3 bases at V and 4 bases at J, with 10 bases between the two ends. Here the CDR3 DNA reads TGTGCCAGCAGTTATAGTATGGCAGGGGCCAACGTCCTGACTTTC. It codes for CASSYSMAGANVLTF.

J is TRBJ1-2 and V is TRBV15; no reliable D call. Germline CDR1 and CDR2: LNHNV and YYDKDF (reference sequence). This CDR3 comprises 14 residues. Trimming took off 3 bases at V and 4 bases at J, with 12 bases between the two ends. In DNA form, the CDR3 reads TGTGCCACCAGCAGTACCAAAGGAGGCTATGGCTACACCTTC. This codes for CATSSTKGGYGYTF.

This rearrangement joins TRBV7-9 to TRBJ1-1; 8 bases agree with TRBD1. CDR1 and CDR2 from the germline V gene are SEHNR and FQNEAQ (reference sequence). V lost 4 bases and J lost 0; bases outside the gene matches: 4. The CDR3 totals 15 residues. CDR3 sequence reads: CASSSGQALNTEAFF. The CDR3 coding sequence is TGTGCCAGCAGCTCGGGACAGGCCTTGAACACTGAAGCTTTCTTT.

This clone was counted a single time. The genes are TRBV5-6 and TRBJ2-1; D possibly corresponds to TRBD1 (5 bases). Trimming shortened V by 2 bases and J by 8 bases, and 8 bases separated the two germline ends. Germline V gene sequence: CDR1 SGHDT, CDR2 YYEEEE. This CDR3 is built from 12 residues. Here the CDR3 DNA reads TGTGCCAGCAGCTTCAGGGTACATGAGCAGTTCTTC. Amino acid sequence: CASSFRVHEQFF.

The chain recombines TRBV5-1 with TRBJ2-7, with a possible D match to TRBD1 (5 bases). The CDR3 has 14 residues. V lost 0 bases to trimming and J lost 3 bases, with 10 bases between them. Germline V lookup: CDR1 SGHRS, CDR2 YFSETQ. The CDR3 spells CASSLGQISYEQYF. DNA of the CDR3: TGCGCCAGCAGCTTGGGACAGATAAGCTACGAGCAGTACTTC. Looking up the rest from reference TRBV5-1 and TRBJ2-7 gives the full variable domain: KAGVTQTPRYLIKTRGQQVTLSCSPISGHRSVSWYQQTPGQGLQFLFEYFSETQRNKGNFPGRFSGRQFSNSRSEMNVSTLELGDSALYLCASSLGQISYEQYFGPGTRLTVT.

The chain is built from TRBV4-1 and TRBJ1-2, with D possibly being TRBD1 (6 bases). The CDR3 has 15 residues. The germline V and J ends were trimmed by 2 bases and 8 bases, with 18 bases remaining between them. Germline V gives CDR1 MGHRA, CDR2 YSYEKL. The CDR3 DNA reads TGCGCCAGCAGCCAACCCCGGGACAATGAACGGGGCTACACCTTC. It encodes CASSQPRDNERGYTF.

The rearrangement uses TRBV3-1 (or the pseudogene TRBV3-2) and TRBJ2-3; 9 bases fit TRBD2. The CDR3 loop spans 17 amino acids. Germline CDR1 LGHDT, CDR2 YNNKEL (reference sequence). Trimming took 0 bases from V and 4 from J; bases not matched to a gene: 8. CDR3 in DNA: TGTGCCAGCAGCCAAGAGCGGGCTAGCGGGGTCGCAGATACGCAGTATTTT. Translation: CASSQERASGVADTQYF.

V and J are TRBV4-1 and TRBJ2-2; TRBD1 matches at 8 bases. This CDR3 has 16 residues. Germline V gene sequence: CDR1 MGHRA, CDR2 YSYEKL. V dropped 0 bases and J dropped 7; count of bases not matched to a gene: 7. This CDR3 is CASSQDNGQGVGELFF. The CDR3 bases are TGCGCCAGCAGCCAAGATAACGGACAGGGTGTCGGGGAGCTGTTTTTT.

This chain connects TRBV6-1 to TRBJ2-2, with a weak D call TRBD2 (6 bases). Germline V CDR1 and CDR2: MNHNS, SASEGT. V lost 2 bases and J lost 0, with 16 bases in between. This CDR3 spans 18 amino acids. The CDR3 bases are TGTGCCAGCAGTGAAAATTTATCTGGAGGGGCGAACACCGGGGAGCTGTTTTTT. Its protein product is CASSENLSGGANTGELFF.

V and J are TRBV4-1 and TRBJ1-3, with D perhaps TRBD1 (6 bases). The ends were cut back, 0 bases at V and 4 bases at J, with 13 bases in the middle. CDR1 is MGHRA and CDR2 is YSYEKL in the germline V gene. The CDR3 has 16 residues. The CDR3 protein is CASSQDFRGEGNTIYF. CDR3 bases: TGCGCCAGCAGCCAAGATTTTAGGGGGGAAGGAAACACCATATATTTT.

The chain is built from TRBV2 and TRBJ1-4, with D perhaps matching TRBD1 (5 bases). V was cut by 6 bases and J by 8 bases, with 16 bases left in between. Germline V CDR1 and CDR2: SNHLY, FYNNEI. There are 14 residues in the CDR3. CDR3 in amino acids: CASSPQGVEEKLFF. The CDR3 DNA reads TGTGCCAGCAGCCCCCAGGGAGTGGAAGAAAAACTGTTTTTT.

V usage is TRBV3-1 (or the pseudogene TRBV3-2) and J usage is TRBJ2-2; no clear D gene. The V gene lost 2 bases and the J gene lost 6 bases, with 4 bases spanning the gap. Germline CDR1 reads LGHDT; CDR2 reads YNNKEL (reference sequence). The CDR3 runs to 12 residues. DNA of the CDR3: TGTGCCAGCAGCCAATCGTCCGGGGAGCTGTTTTTT. It codes for CASSQSSGELFF.